Included here is one TCR beta chain sequence, with context. The participants were between about 18 and 90 years old and came from some 23 US areas. Self-reported history from a screening survey and questionnaire set each donor's cohort. The CDR3 length is 14 residues. The V and J ends lost 5 bases and 2 bases respectively, with 11 bases between them. Germline CDR1 SGHNT, CDR2 YYREEE (reference sequence). The record originates from a study of blood T cell repertoires in COVID-19. At the level of the study: Samples taken during acute and convalescent COVID-19 were collected in the United States, Italy and Spain.

Profiling relied on immunoSEQ multiplex PCR, and the TCRdb table lists in-frame clones only, not all of them. The data hold approximately 150,000 clones, with around four fifths observed a single time. This rearrangement joins TRBV5-4 to TRBJ1-5; maybe TRBD1 (6 bases). This clonotype originated in a woman aged 45-65 years with acute COVID-19. The specimen was PBMCs or T cells enriched from blood (not recorded which). CDR3 in DNA: TGTGCCAGCAGTCTACAGGGAGGCAATCAGCCCCAGCATTTT. Translating gives CASSLQGGNQPQHF.